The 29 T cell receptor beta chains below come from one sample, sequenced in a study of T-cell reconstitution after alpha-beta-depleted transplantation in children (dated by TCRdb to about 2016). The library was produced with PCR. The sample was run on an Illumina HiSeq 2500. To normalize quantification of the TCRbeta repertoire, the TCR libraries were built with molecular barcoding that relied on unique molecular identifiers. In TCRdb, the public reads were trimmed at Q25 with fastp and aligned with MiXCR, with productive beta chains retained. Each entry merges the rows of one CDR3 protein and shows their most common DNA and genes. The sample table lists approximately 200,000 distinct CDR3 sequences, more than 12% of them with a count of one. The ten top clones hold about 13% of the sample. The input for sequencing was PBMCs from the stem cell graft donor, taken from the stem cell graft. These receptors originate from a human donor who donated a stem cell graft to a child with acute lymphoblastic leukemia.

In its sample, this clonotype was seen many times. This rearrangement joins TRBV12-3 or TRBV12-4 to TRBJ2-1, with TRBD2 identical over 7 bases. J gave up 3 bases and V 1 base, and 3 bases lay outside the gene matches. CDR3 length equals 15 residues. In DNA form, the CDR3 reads TGTGCCAGCAGTTTAGGATCTAGCGGCTACAATGAGCAGTTCTTC. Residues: CASSLGSSGYNEQFF.

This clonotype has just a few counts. The CDR3 DNA is TGTGCCAGCAGCCAAGGGACCCATGGGGAGCAGTACTTC. Translated, it gives CASSQGTHGEQYF. J is TRBJ2-7 and V is TRBV3-1; D gene unclear. Germline V gene data show CDR1 as LGHDT and CDR2 as YNNKEL (reference sequence). CDR3 length: 13 residues. Trimming removed 1 base at V and 7 bases at J, with 11 bases between.

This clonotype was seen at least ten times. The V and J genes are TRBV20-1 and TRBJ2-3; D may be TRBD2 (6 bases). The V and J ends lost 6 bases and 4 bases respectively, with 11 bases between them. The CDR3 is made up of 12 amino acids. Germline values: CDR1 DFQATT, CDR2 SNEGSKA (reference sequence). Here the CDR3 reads CSARWGADTQYF. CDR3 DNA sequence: TGCAGTGCCAGGTGGGGGGCAGATACGCAGTATTTT.

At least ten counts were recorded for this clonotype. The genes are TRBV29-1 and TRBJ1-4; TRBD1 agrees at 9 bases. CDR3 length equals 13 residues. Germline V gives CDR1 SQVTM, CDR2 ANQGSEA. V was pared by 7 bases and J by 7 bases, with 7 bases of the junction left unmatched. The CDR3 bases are TGCAGCGGGGGACAGGGATTATCTGAAAAACTGTTTTTT. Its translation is CSGGQGLSEKLFF.

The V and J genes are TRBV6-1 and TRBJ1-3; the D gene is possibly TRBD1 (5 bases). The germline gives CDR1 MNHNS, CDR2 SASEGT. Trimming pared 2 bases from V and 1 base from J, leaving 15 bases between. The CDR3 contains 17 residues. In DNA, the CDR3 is TGTGCCAGCAGTGAATCCGGGGCAGCGGGATCTGGAAACACCATATATTTT. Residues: CASSESGAAGSGNTIYF.

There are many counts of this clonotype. The DNA of the CDR3 is TGTGCAGCCGGTACGTGGGGTTCAAATCAGCCCCAGCATTTT. Its protein is CAAGTWGSNQPQHF. J is TRBJ1-5 and V is TRBV19; D unresolved. The length of the CDR3 is 14 residues. Germline CDR1 is LNHDA and CDR2 is SQIVND (reference sequence).

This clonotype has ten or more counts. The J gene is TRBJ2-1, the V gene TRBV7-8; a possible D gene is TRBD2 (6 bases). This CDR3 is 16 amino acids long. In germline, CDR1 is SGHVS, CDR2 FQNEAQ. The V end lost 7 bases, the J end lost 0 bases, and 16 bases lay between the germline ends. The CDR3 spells CASTKEGYSSYNEQFF. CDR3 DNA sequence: TGTGCCAGCACCAAGGAGGGCTATAGCTCCTACAATGAGCAGTTCTTC.

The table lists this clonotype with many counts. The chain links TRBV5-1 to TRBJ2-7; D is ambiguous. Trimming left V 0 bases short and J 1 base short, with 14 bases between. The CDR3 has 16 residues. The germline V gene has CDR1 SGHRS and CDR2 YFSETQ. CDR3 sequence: CASSLANLRSSYEQYF. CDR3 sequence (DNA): TGCGCCAGCAGCTTGGCCAATTTGCGGAGTTCCTACGAGCAGTACTTC. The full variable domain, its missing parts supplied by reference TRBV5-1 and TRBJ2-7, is KAGVTQTPRYLIKTRGQQVTLSCSPISGHRSVSWYQQTPGQGLQFLFEYFSETQRNKGNFPGRFSGRQFSNSRSEMNVSTLELGDSALYLCASSLANLRSSYEQYFGPGTRLTVT.

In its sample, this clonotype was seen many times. CDR3 nucleotides: TGTGCCATCACAGCAGAATTGAACACTGAAGCTTTCTTT. It is translated as CAITAELNTEAFF. This chain uses TRBV10-3 with TRBJ1-1; D gene ambiguous. V lost 7 bases, J lost 0 bases, and 9 bases lay in between. The length of the CDR3 is 13 residues. Germline V gene lookup returns CDR1 ENHRY and CDR2 SYGVKD.

CDR3 in amino acids: CSATLPGLIYEQYF. Written as DNA, the CDR3 is TGCAGTGCTACCTTACCGGGACTCATCTACGAGCAGTACTTC. The chain has TRBV20-1 and TRBJ2-7; D may be TRBD2 (6 bases). Germline V gene lookup returns CDR1 DFQATT and CDR2 SNEGSKA (reference sequence). The CDR3 sequence is 14 residues long. V lost 4 bases to trimming and J lost 3 bases, with 16 bases between them.

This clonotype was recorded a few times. DNA of the CDR3: TGCGCCAGCAGCCAAGTTTCGGGGAGGGGGAATGAGCAGTTCTTC. The encoded protein is CASSQVSGRGNEQFF. The V gene is TRBV4-1, the J gene TRBJ2-1, with a possible D match to TRBD2 (7 bases). V lost 1 base, J lost 7 bases, and 14 bases lay in between. This CDR3 has 15 amino acids. From germline, CDR1 is MGHRA and CDR2 YSYEKL.

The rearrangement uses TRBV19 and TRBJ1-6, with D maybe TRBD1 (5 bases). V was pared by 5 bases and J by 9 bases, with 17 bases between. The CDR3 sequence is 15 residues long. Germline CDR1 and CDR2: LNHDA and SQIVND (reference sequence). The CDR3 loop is CASSLSREGGSPLHF. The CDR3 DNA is TGTGCCAGTAGTCTATCCAGGGAGGGAGGTTCACCCCTCCACTTT. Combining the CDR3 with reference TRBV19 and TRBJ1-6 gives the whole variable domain DGGITQSPKYLFRKEGQNVTLSCEQNLNHDAMYWYRQDPGQGLRLIYYSQIVNDFQKGDIAEGYSVSREKKESFPLTVTSAQKNPTAFYLCASSLSREGGSPLHFGNGTRLTVT.

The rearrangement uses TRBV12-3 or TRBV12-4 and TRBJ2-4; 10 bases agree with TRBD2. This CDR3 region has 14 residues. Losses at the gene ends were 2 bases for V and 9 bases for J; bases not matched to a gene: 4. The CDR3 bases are TGTGCCAGCAGTTTAAATAGCGGGAGGAGCATTCAGTACTTC. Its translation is CASSLNSGRSIQYF.

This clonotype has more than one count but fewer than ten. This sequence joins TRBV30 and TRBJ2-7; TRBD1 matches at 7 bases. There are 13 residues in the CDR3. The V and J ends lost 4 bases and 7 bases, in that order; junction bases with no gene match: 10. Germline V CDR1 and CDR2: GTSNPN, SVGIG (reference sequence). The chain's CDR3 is CAWKGALGREQYF. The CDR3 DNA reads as TGTGCCTGGAAGGGGGCCCTGGGAAGGGAGCAGTACTTC.

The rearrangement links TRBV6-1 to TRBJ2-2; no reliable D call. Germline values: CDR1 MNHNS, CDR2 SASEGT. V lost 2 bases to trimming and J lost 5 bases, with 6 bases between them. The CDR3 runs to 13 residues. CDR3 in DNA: TGTGCCAGCAGTGAATTACAAACCGGGGAGCTGTTTTTT. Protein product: CASSELQTGELFF.

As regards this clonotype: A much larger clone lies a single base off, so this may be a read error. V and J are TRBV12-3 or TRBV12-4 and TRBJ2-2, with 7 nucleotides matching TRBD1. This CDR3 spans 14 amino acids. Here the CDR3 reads CASSPGQATGDLFF. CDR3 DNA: TGTGCCAGCAGTCCTGGACAGGCCACCGGGGACCTGTTTTTT.

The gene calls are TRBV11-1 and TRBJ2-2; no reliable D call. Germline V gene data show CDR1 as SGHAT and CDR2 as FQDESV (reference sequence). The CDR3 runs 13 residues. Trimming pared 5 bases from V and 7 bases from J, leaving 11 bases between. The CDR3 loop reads CASSPISIGELFF. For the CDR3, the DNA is TGTGCCAGCAGCCCCATCTCCATCGGGGAGCTGTTTTTT.

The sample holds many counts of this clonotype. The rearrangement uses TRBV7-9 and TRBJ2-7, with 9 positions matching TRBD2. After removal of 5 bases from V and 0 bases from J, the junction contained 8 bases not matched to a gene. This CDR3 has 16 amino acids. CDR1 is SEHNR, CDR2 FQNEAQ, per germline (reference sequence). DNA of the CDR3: TGTGCCAGCAGCCCCTTTAGCGGGAGCCTCTCCTACGAGCAGTACTTC. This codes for CASSPFSGSLSYEQYF.

The CDR3 protein is CASSFSGLENIQYF. In DNA form, the CDR3 reads TGCGCCAGCAGCTTCTCGGGACTGGAAAACATTCAGTACTTC. The rearrangement links TRBV5-1 to TRBJ2-4; D is perhaps TRBD2 (6 bases). Trimming stripped 2 bases from V and 5 bases from J, with 11 bases between. This CDR3 region has 14 residues. Germline values: CDR1 SGHRS, CDR2 YFSETQ.

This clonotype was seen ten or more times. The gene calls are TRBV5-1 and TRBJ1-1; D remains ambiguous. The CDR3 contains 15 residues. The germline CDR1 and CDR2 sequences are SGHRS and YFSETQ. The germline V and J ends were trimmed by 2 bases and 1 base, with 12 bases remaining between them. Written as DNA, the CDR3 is TGCGCCAGCAGCTTTGGAACAGTGAGGAACACTGAAGCTTTCTTT. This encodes CASSFGTVRNTEAFF.

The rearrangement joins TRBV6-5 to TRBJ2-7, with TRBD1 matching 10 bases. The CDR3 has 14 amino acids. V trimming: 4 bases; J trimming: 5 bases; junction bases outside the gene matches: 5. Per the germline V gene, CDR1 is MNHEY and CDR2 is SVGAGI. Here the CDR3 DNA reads TGTGCCAGCAGTTGGGGACAGGGGTTCGACGAGCAGTACTTC. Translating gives CASSWGQGFDEQYF.

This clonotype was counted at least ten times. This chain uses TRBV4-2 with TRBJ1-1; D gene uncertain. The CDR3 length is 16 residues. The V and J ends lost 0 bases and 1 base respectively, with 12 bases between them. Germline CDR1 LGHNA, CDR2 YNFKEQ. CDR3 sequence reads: CASSQEVSVGNTEAFF. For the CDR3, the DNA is TGTGCCAGCAGCCAAGAAGTTAGCGTGGGGAACACTGAAGCTTTCTTT.

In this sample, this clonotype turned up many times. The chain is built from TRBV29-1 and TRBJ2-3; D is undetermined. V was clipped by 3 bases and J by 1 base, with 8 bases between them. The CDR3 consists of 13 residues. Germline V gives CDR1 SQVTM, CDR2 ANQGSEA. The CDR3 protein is CSVDGSGTDTQYF. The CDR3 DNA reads TGCAGCGTTGATGGCTCCGGCACAGATACGCAGTATTTT.

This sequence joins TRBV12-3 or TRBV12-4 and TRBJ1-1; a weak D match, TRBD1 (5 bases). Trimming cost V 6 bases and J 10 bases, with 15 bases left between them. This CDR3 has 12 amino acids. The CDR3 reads CASSEGDFRAFF. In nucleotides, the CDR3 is TGTGCCAGCAGCGAAGGGGACTTTAGAGCTTTCTTT.

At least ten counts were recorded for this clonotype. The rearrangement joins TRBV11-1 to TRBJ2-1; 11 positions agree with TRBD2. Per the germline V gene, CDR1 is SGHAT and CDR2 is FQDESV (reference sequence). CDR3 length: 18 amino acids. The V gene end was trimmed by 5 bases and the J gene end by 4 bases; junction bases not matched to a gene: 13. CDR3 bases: TGTGCCAGCAGCCCGTACTTGACTAGCGGGATTACATACAATGAGCAGTTCTTC. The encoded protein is CASSPYLTSGITYNEQFF.

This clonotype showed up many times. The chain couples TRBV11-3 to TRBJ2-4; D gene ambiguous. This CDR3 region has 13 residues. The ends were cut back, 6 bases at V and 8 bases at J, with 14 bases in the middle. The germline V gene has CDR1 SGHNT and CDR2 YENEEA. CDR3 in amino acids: CASSMDPLDIQYF. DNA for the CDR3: TGTGCCAGCAGTATGGACCCGCTGGACATTCAGTACTTC.

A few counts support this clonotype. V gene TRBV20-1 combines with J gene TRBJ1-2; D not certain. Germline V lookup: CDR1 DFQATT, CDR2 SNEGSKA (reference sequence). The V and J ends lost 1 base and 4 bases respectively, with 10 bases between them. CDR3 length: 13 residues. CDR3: CSARVASVYGYTF. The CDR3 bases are TGCAGTGCTAGAGTAGCGTCGGTCTATGGCTACACCTTC.

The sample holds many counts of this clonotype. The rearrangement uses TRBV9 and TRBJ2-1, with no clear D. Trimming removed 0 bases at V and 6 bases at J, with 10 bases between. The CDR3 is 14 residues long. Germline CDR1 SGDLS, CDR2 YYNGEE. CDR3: CASSVAVNTNEQFF. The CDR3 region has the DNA TGTGCCAGCAGCGTAGCAGTCAACACCAATGAGCAGTTCTTC.

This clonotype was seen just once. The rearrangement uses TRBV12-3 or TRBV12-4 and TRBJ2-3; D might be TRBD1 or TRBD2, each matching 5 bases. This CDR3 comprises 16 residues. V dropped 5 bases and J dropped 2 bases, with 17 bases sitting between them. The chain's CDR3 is CASSPRSWGFTDTQYF. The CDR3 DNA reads TGTGCCAGCAGTCCGCGGAGCTGGGGGTTCACAGATACGCAGTATTTT.